Listed below are T cell receptor beta chains from one sample, sequenced in a study of blood T cell repertoires in COVID-19. Libraries were prepared by immunoSEQ multiplex PCR; TCRdb keeps only in-frame clonotypes and omits some of them. In the table there are approximately 96,000 clones, 80% to 90% of which are singletons. The specimen sequenced was peripheral blood. The receptors here all came from a human donor with COVID-19, enrolled during active disease. The donor label of this sample is uncertain. The CDR3 runs from the conserved cysteine through the conserved F or W. D genes are given only for firm matches. A clone size is listed for some rows: how often the clone was seen (once, few, many), or a class if it is expanded.

clone_size j_call cdr3_length d_call v_call cdr3_aa cdr3_nt
once TRBJ1-6 16 . TRBV5-1 CASSLESHSERAPLHF TGCGCCAGCAGCTTGGAATCTCATAGCGAGCGGGCACCCCTCCACTTT
. TRBJ1-2 14 . TRBV2 CASSEGRGPYGYTF TGTGCCAGCAGTGAAGGAAGGGGCCCTTATGGCTACACCTTC
. TRBJ1-1 13 . TRBV5-1 CASSEDRDTEAFF TGCGCCAGCAGCGAGGACAGAGACACTGAAGCTTTCTTT
. TRBJ2-3 16 . TRBV4-1 CASSQDGGTSTDTQYF TGCGCCAGCAGCCAAGATGGTGGGACTAGCACAGATACGCAGTATTTT
. TRBJ1-5 17 . TRBV15 CATSRDLTRGFNQPQHF TGTGCCACCAGCAGAGATCTCACTAGGGGGTTTAATCAGCCCCAGCATTTT
. TRBJ1-4 19 TRBD1 TRBV5-1 CASSLSVSLEQGPNEKLFF TGCGCCAGCAGCTTGTCCGTTAGCCTGGAACAGGGGCCAAATGAAAAACTGTTTTTT
. TRBJ2-2 14 . TRBV2 CAINLKGNPGELFF TGTGCCATCAACCTGAAGGGGAATCCCGGGGAGCTGTTTTTT
. TRBJ1-2 14 . TRBV27 CASSPRTGNYGYTF TGTGCCAGCAGTCCCAGGACGGGAAACTATGGCTACACCTTC
. TRBJ2-7 17 TRBD2 TRBV24-1 CATSDSVKAGEVYEQYF TGTGCCACCAGTGATTCCGTTAAAGCGGGAGAGGTCTACGAGCAGTACTTC
. TRBJ2-7 16 . TRBV9 CASSVDGQGGYYEQYF TGTGCCAGCAGCGTAGATGGGCAGGGGGGATACTACGAGCAGTACTTC
. TRBJ1-4 14 . TRBV9 CASSVGGEGEKLFF TGTGCCAGCAGCGTAGGGGGGGAAGGCGAAAAACTGTTTTTT
. TRBJ1-1 14 . TRBV19 CASQMMSGNTEAFF TGTGCCAGTCAAATGATGAGTGGGAACACTGAAGCTTTCTTT
. TRBJ2-7 14 . TRBV6-5 CASSHRSNSYEQYF TGTGCCAGCAGCCACAGAAGTAACTCCTACGAGCAGTACTTC
. TRBJ2-7 12 . TRBV2 CASSDHRPLEYF TGTGCCAGCAGTGATCACAGGCCCCTGGAGTACTTC
. TRBJ1-2 13 . TRBV29-1 CSVEGRAPFAYTF TGCAGCGTTGAAGGCAGGGCCCCATTTGCCTACACCTTC
. TRBJ1-3 14 TRBD1 TRBV2 CASSFDRGGNTIYF TGTGCCAGCAGTTTTGACAGGGGTGGAAACACCATATATTTT
. TRBJ2-2 13 TRBD2 TRBV29-1 CSARTSVTGELFF TGCAGCGCCCGTACTAGCGTCACCGGGGAGCTGTTTTTT
few TRBJ1-3 14 . TRBV19 CASRVTNSGNTIYF TGTGCCAGTAGGGTCACAAACTCTGGAAACACCATATATTTT
. TRBJ1-4 13 . TRBV6-5 CASRAGLDEKLFF TGTGCCAGCAGAGCAGGGTTAGATGAAAAACTGTTTTTT
. TRBJ2-1 16 . TRBV3-1/TRBV3-2 CASSRLGGASYNEQFF TGTGCCAGCAGCCGCCTGGGGGGGGCTTCCTACAATGAGCAGTTCTTC
. TRBJ1-6 15 TRBD1 TRBV5-1 CASSFAGQGRSPLHF TGCGCCAGCAGCTTCGCCGGACAGGGACGTTCACCCCTCCACTTT
. TRBJ1-6 14 . TRBV4-2 CASSQGQDNSPLHF TGTGCCAGCAGCCAAGGGCAGGATAATTCACCCCTCCACTTT
. TRBJ2-1 15 . TRBV7-7 CASSHGEQSYNEQFF TGTGCTAGCAGCCACGGGGAGCAATCCTACAATGAGCAGTTCTTC
. TRBJ1-4 14 . TRBV7-9 CASSFQGPGEKLFF TGTGCCAGCAGCTTTCAGGGGCCGGGGGAAAAACTGTTTTTT
few TRBJ2-1 15 TRBD2 TRBV9 CASSPSGVSYNEQFF TGTGCCAGCAGCCCTAGCGGGGTCTCCTACAATGAGCAGTTCTTC
once TRBJ1-2 16 TRBD1 TRBV5-3 CAGTNGRQGRDYGYTF TGTGCCGGAACTAACGGGAGACAGGGTAGAGACTATGGCTACACCTTC
once TRBJ1-6 18 . TRBV21-1 CASSKIGWLGQGNSPLHF TGTGCCAGCAGCAAAATTGGTTGGTTGGGACAGGGAAATTCACCCCTCCACTTT
. TRBJ2-7 16 . TRBV6-1 CASSEALEPGIYEQYF TGTGCCAGCAGTGAAGCATTGGAGCCGGGGATCTACGAGCAGTACTTC
. TRBJ2-7 14 . TRBV23-1 CASSLGAGDYEQYF TGCGCCAGCAGCCTTGGGGCAGGTGACTACGAGCAGTACTTC
. TRBJ1-4 14 TRBD1 TRBV29-1 CSVEGTGDNEKLFF TGCAGCGTTGAGGGGACAGGGGATAATGAAAAACTGTTTTTT
. TRBJ1-1 14 . TRBV11-3 CASSLGGGNTEAFF TGTGCCAGCAGCTTAGGCGGGGGCAACACTGAAGCTTTCTTT